This T cell receptor beta chain was obtained from a study of cytomegalovirus exposure and HLA in healthy donors. V was cut by 2 bases and J by 15 bases, with 11 bases left in between. Germline V gene sequence: CDR1 MNHEY, CDR2 SVGAGI. The CDR3 contains 11 residues. The PCR was carried out with 60 Vbeta primers and 13 Jbeta primers. TCRdb's copy holds only in-frame clones and misses some; the assay was immunoSEQ multiplex PCR. Among about 120,000 clones, 15% were seen once, and the ten largest hold 1.9%. This clone was counted only a few times. Material: PBMCs. The sequence was obtained from a young woman in good health and CMV-seronegative. The chain links TRBV6-5 to TRBJ2-1, with D perhaps matching TRBD1 (6 bases). CDR3 sequence (DNA): TGTGCCAGCAGTTACGGGACACGAAGGTTCTTC. Protein: CASSYGTRRFF.